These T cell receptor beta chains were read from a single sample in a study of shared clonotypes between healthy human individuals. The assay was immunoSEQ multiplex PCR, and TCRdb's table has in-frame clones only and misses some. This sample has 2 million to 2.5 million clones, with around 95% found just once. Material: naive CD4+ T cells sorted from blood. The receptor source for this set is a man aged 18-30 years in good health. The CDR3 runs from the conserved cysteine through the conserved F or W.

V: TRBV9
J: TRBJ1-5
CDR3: CASSVGQGDQPQHF

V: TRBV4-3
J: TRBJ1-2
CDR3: CASSQEVSLQGNGYTF

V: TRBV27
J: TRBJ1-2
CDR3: CASSLLGGGGYTF

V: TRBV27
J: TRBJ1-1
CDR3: CASSSGQAWITEAFF

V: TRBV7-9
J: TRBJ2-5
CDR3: CASSFEAGRETQYF

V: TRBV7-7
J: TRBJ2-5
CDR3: CASSPGRDGETQYF

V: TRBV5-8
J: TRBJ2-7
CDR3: CASTLSVDRGYEQYF

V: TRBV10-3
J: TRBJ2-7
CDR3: CAISESGTGGRNEQYF

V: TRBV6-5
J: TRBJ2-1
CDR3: CASSSTLLSNEQFF

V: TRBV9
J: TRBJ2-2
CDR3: CASSGSGELFF

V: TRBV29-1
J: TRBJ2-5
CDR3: CSVDSGREQKETQYF

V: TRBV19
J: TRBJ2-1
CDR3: CASSTVRGSEQFF

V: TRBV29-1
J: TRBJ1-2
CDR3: CSHRDGGYGYTF

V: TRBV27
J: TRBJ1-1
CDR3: CASSFDRRLNTEAFF

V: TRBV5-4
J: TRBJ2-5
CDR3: CASSPGGGAAETQYF

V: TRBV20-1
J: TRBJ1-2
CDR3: CSARDLAGYTF

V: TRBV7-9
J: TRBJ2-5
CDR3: CASSLDLPPGGETQYF

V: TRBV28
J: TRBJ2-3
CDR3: CASSLLAGGFTDTQYF

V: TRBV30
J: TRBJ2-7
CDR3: CAWRGIGQGSTYEQYF

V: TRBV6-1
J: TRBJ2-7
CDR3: CASSAVDPGPPYEQYF

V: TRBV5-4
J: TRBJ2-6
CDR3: CASSPPGAGANVLTF

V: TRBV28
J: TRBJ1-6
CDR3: CASSAVTGSPLHF

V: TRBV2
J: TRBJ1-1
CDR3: CASSGQGYTEAFF

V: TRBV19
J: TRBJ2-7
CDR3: CASSRTGQGYEQYF

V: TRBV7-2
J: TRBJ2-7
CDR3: CASSLETGALDF

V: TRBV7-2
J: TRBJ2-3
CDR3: CASSLVAGNTDTQYF

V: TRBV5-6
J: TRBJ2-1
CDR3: CASGFWLTSGEQFF

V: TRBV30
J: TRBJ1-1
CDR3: CAWHQGGRSEAFF

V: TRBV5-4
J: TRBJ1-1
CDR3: CASSSPTGALSLTDTEAFF

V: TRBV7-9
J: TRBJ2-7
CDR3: CASSPPGGGALSYEQYF

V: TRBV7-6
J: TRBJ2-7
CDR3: CASSLAAKRGLYEQYF

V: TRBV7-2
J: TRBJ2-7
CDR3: CASSLGLPSSYEQYF

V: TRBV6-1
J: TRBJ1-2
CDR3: CASLLAGRGLSGYTF

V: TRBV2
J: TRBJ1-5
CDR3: CASRQQDNGNQPQHF

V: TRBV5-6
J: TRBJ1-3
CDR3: CASSSAGNTIYF

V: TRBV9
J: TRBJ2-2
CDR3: CASSVMGQDTGELFF

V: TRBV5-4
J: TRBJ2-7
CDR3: CASSRGGGGATYEQYF

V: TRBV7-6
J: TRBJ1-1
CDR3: CASSLARNTEAFF

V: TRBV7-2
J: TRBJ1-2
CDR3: CASSLAGRDSGGGYTF

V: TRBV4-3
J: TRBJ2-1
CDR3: CASSQEPGSAYNEQFF

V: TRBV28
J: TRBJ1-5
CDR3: CASSLGTARNQPQHF

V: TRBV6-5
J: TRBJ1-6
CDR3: CASSLTGPNSPLHF

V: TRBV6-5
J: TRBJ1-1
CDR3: CASSRGQNTEAFF

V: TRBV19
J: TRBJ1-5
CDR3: CASSMVARGFSNQPQHF

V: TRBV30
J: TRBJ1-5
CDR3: CAWRSQGGLDSNQPQHF

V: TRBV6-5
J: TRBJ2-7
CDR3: CASSFGLAGVINEQYF

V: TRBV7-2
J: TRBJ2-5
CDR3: CASSSNRGRATGKETQYF

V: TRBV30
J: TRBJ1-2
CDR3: CAWTRTVGYGYTF

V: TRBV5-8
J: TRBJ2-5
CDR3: CASSLGAQGPETQYF

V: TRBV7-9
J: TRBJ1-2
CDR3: CASSLSGQGYTF

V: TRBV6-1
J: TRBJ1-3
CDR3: CASSENLDRGPRNTIYF

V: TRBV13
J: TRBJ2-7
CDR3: CASSSLGGSYEQYF